The 26 T cell receptor beta chains below come from one sample, sequenced in a study of blood T cell repertoires in COVID-19. Data came from immunoSEQ multiplex PCR; TCRdb stores just in-frame clones and leaves some out. The table includes approximately 49,000 clones, about four fifths detected once. The specimen was peripheral blood. Receptors originate from a woman in her sixties with acute or convalescent COVID-19.

This chain uses TRBV11-2 with TRBJ2-1; D remains unclear. Germline CDR1 and CDR2: SGHAT and FQNNGV. The CDR3 runs 13 residues. V lost 1 base and J 3 bases, leaving 4 bases between the germline ends. DNA of the CDR3: TGTGCCAGCAGCTTAGCGTTCTACAATGAGCAGTTCTTC. Translating gives CASSLAFYNEQFF.

This sequence joins TRBV28 and TRBJ1-2; TRBD1 matches 7 bases. This CDR3 has 14 amino acids. V lost 3 bases, J lost 7 bases, and 8 bases stayed unmatched. Looked up from germline, CDR1 is MDHEN and CDR2 is SYDVKM. The CDR3 loop reads CASSLTGREGGYTF. The CDR3 DNA reads as TGTGCCAGCAGTTTGACAGGGCGGGAGGGTGGCTACACCTTC.

The chain is built from TRBV6-5 and TRBJ1-6; tentatively, D is TRBD1 (5 bases). Germline CDR1 reads MNHEY; CDR2 reads SVGAGI. V shed 0 bases and J shed 1 base, with 7 bases lying between them. The CDR3 sequence is 16 residues long. The CDR3 region has the DNA TGTGCCAGCAGTTACTCGTGGACATCCTATAATTCACCCCTCCACTTT. Its protein product is CASSYSWTSYNSPLHF.

The chain joins TRBV5-1 to TRBJ1-6; 9 bases fit TRBD1. Trimming at V came to 2 bases and at J to 10 bases, leaving 1 base not matched to a gene. In germline, CDR1 is SGHRS, CDR2 YFSETQ. The CDR3 is 13 residues long. The DNA of the CDR3 is TGCGCCAGCAGCTTTACAGGGGGCTCACCCCTCCACTTT. Its protein is CASSFTGGSPLHF.

With regard to this clone: This CDR3 is missing its conserved last phenylalanine or tryptophan, likely due to a read error. Because the CDR3's place on the DNA is in doubt, the DNA is left out and the CDR3 is given as listed by TCRdb. J is TRBJ1-1 and V is TRBV11-2; the D segment call TRBD1 is taken from the table without a DNA check. Germline CDR1 and CDR2: SGHAT and FQNNGV. The CDR3 has 13 residues if both end residues are counted. CDR3 residues: CASSQARGSRFAS.

J is TRBJ2-7 and V is TRBV30; 10 positions agree with TRBD1. J lost 7 bases, V lost 4 bases, and 10 bases had no gene match. Germline lookup yields CDR1 GTSNPN and CDR2 SVGIG (reference sequence). CDR3 size: 14 residues. The CDR3 here is CAWTRQGAIGEQYF. CDR3 coding DNA: TGTGCCTGGACCCGACAGGGGGCGATAGGAGAGCAGTACTTC.

CDR3: CASSSGTSGRSSYEQYF. In nucleotides, the CDR3 is TGTGCCAGCAGTTCTGGGACTAGCGGGAGGAGCTCCTACGAGCAGTACTTC. The rearrangement joins TRBV28 to TRBJ2-7, with TRBD2 identical over 15 bases. CDR1 and CDR2 from the germline V gene are MDHEN and SYDVKM. J lost 0 bases, V lost 4 bases, and 4 bases had no gene match. This CDR3 has 17 residues.

The count of this clone is one. The V call is TRBV6-5, the J call TRBJ1-2, with D perhaps matching TRBD1 (5 bases). CDR3 size: 15 residues. V lost 0 bases and J lost 8, with 16 bases in between. Germline CDR1 and CDR2: MNHEY and SVGAGI. In nucleotides, the CDR3 is TGTGCCAGCAGTTACTCGACCGCAGGGATAGGGGGCTACACCTTC. Translation: CASSYSTAGIGGYTF.

The rearrangement uses TRBV3-1 (or the pseudogene TRBV3-2) and TRBJ1-5; no clear D gene. Trimming removed 3 bases from V and 0 bases from J, with 15 bases in between. CDR3 size: 17 residues. Germline lookup yields CDR1 LGHDT and CDR2 YNNKEL (reference sequence). CDR3 amino acids: CASSHQHPYSSNQPQHF. Here the CDR3 DNA reads TGTGCCAGCAGCCATCAGCACCCCTACAGTAGCAATCAGCCCCAGCATTTT.

This chain links TRBV24-1 with TRBJ2-5, with TRBD1 matching over 8 bases. This CDR3 comprises 15 residues. Trimming took 12 bases from V and 6 from J; bases not matched to a gene: 17. Germline V lookup: CDR1 KGHDR, CDR2 SFDVKD. CDR3 nucleotide sequence: TGTGCCGTACTAGACAGGGGCAATGATCGAAAGACCCAGTACTTC. Translation: CAVLDRGNDRKTQYF.

J is TRBJ2-3 and V is TRBV20-1, with 13 bases matching TRBD2. The CDR3 consists of 18 residues. V gave up 3 bases and J gave up 1 base; unmatched junction bases: 10. The germline V gene encodes CDR1 DFQATT and CDR2 SNEGSKA (reference sequence). DNA of the CDR3: TGCAGTGCTAGTGATTCGGGACTAGCGGGATTTGGCACAGATACGCAGTATTTT. This gives the protein CSASDSGLAGFGTDTQYF.

V gene TRBV12-3 or TRBV12-4 combines with J gene TRBJ1-3; D is ambiguous. The CDR3 length is 12 residues. V gave up 3 bases and J gave up 3 bases, with 3 bases separating them. CDR3 sequence reads: CASSFHGNTIYF. In DNA form, the CDR3 reads TGTGCCAGCAGTTTTCATGGAAACACCATATATTTT.

The chain employs TRBV10-2 and TRBJ1-1, with D hard to call. Germline CDR1 is WSHSY and CDR2 is SAAADI. Trimming cost V 7 bases and J 5 bases, with 14 bases left between them. The CDR3 extends over 13 amino acids. The CDR3 reads CASNGGPLTEAFF. In DNA form, the CDR3 reads TGCGCCAGCAACGGAGGGCCCCTGACTGAAGCTTTCTTT.

This clone was observed a handful of times. The chain couples TRBV7-9 to TRBJ1-2; D gene unclear. V shed 6 bases and J shed 8 bases, with 16 bases lying between them. Germline V gene sequence: CDR1 SEHNR, CDR2 FQNEAQ (reference sequence). This CDR3 contains 13 residues. The CDR3 bases are TGTGCCAGCAGTCCGGGAGGGAGTTTGGGCTACACCTTC. It encodes CASSPGGSLGYTF.

The chain is built from TRBV4-2 and TRBJ1-3, with D tentatively TRBD1 (6 bases). Trimming shortened V by 1 base and J by 0 bases, and 22 bases separated the two germline ends. Per germline, CDR1 LGHNA and CDR2 YNFKEQ. The CDR3 spans 20 residues. The CDR3 DNA is TGTGCCAGCAGCCAAGGTTATAATTCCAGGGGCTTGCCCTCTGGAAACACCATATATTTT. It encodes CASSQGYNSRGLPSGNTIYF.

Details on this clone: Other DNA sequences in the sample encode the same CDR3. This chain links TRBV19 with TRBJ1-2; 8 nucleotides line up with TRBD1. V was pared by 2 bases and J by 5 bases, with 7 bases of the junction left unmatched. Germline CDR1 is LNHDA and CDR2 is SQIVND (reference sequence). CDR3 length: 15 amino acids. This chain's CDR3 is CASSIRTGGIYGYTF. DNA of the CDR3: TGTGCCAGTAGTATACGAACAGGGGGAATATATGGCTACACCTTC.

The chain is built from TRBV7-2 and TRBJ2-1; 11 nucleotides match TRBD2. This CDR3 region has 16 residues. Germline V gene sequence: CDR1 SGHTA, CDR2 FQGNSA. After removal of 0 bases from V and 9 bases from J, the junction contained 7 bases not matched to a gene. The CDR3 coding sequence is TGTGCCAGCAGCTTAGCCCTAGCGGGAGGATCCGGTGAGCAGTTCTTC. Residues: CASSLALAGGSGEQFF. Based on the CDR3 plus reference TRBV7-2 and TRBJ2-1, the full variable domain is GAGVSQSPSNKVTEKGKDVELRCDPISGHTALYWYRQSLGQGLEFLIYFQGNSAPDKSGLPSDRFSAERTGGSVSTLTIQRTQQEDSAVYLCASSLALAGGSGEQFFGPGTRLTVL.

The chain joins TRBV4-2 to TRBJ1-5; D is uncertain. This CDR3 contains 13 residues. V was shortened by 0 bases and J by 5 bases, with 5 bases between the two germline ends. Per the germline V gene, CDR1 is LGHNA and CDR2 is YNFKEQ. CDR3 DNA sequence: TGTGCCAGCAGCCAAGAGCCAGATCAGCCCCAGCATTTT. This gives the protein CASSQEPDQPQHF.

The rearrangement uses TRBV27 and TRBJ1-2; 7 nucleotides match TRBD1. V shed 6 bases, J shed 2 bases, and the junction held 9 bases outside the gene matches. The CDR3 contains 15 residues. The germline CDR1 and CDR2 sequences are MNHEY and SMNVEV (reference sequence). CDR3 amino acids: CASRRHGTDNYGYTF. DNA for the CDR3: TGTGCCAGCAGAAGACATGGGACAGACAACTATGGCTACACCTTC.

The chain carries TRBV10-3 and TRBJ2-2; no definite D call. The CDR3 consists of 15 residues. The V and J ends lost 4 bases and 4 bases respectively, with 13 bases between them. In germline, CDR1 is ENHRY, CDR2 SYGVKD. CDR3 sequence (DNA): TGTGCCATCAGTGGGCGTGGGCCCCCCACCGGGGAGCTGTTTTTT. Protein: CAISGRGPPTGELFF.

This clone was counted only a few times. V is TRBV5-1 and J is TRBJ2-7, with a tentative D call TRBD1 (6 bases). V lost 0 bases, J lost 3 bases, and 13 bases lay in between. CDR1 SGHRS and CDR2 YFSETQ come from the germline V gene. This CDR3 is built from 15 residues. The CDR3 region has the DNA TGCGCCAGCAGCTTGGTTGGACAGAGTCTCTACGAGCAGTACTTC. It is translated as CASSLVGQSLYEQYF.

The chain is built from TRBV7-2 and TRBJ1-1; 7 bases agree with TRBD1. CDR1 is SGHTA, CDR2 FQGNSA, per germline. The CDR3 has 14 residues. V lost 6 bases and J lost 3; bases outside the gene matches: 7. CDR3 protein: CASSKDRQDTEAFF. The CDR3 nucleotides are TGTGCCAGCAGTAAGGACAGGCAGGACACTGAAGCTTTCTTT.

This CDR3 is CASSTTGEAYEQYF. DNA for the CDR3: TGTGCCAGTAGTACGACAGGGGAGGCCTACGAGCAGTACTTC. V gene TRBV19 combines with J gene TRBJ2-7; 8 bases align to TRBD1. This CDR3 contains 14 residues. V trimming: 4 bases; J trimming: 2 bases; junction bases outside the gene matches: 4. Germline loops: CDR1 LNHDA, CDR2 SQIVND (reference sequence).

A few counts support this clone. The chain joins TRBV9 to TRBJ1-6; 7 bases line up with TRBD1. The V segment lost 4 bases and the J segment 9 bases; nucleotides outside the gene matches: 10. The CDR3 loop spans 15 amino acids. Germline V lookup: CDR1 SGDLS, CDR2 YYNGEE. In DNA form, the CDR3 reads TGTGCCAGCAGCCCTGAGACAGGGCTAGGTTCACCCCTCCACTTT. Translating it yields CASSPETGLGSPLHF.

The chain combines TRBV7-9 with TRBJ1-1; 9 bases map to TRBD1. The trim removed 2 bases at V and 0 bases at J, leaving 10 bases unmatched. This CDR3 is 18 amino acids long. Germline CDR1 reads SEHNR; CDR2 reads FQNEAQ (reference sequence). The CDR3 loop is CASSLRPPQGALNTEAFF. DNA for the CDR3: TGTGCCAGCAGCTTAAGGCCCCCACAGGGGGCTCTGAACACTGAAGCTTTCTTT.

The chain recombines TRBV5-4 with TRBJ2-7, with 9 bases that match TRBD1. The CDR3 totals 13 residues. The germline V gene has CDR1 SGHNT and CDR2 YYREEE (reference sequence). The J segment lost 3 bases and the V segment lost 6 bases, leaving 4 bases of the junction unmatched. CDR3 coding DNA: TGTGCCAGCACTTTGGACAGGGGCTACGAGCAGTACTTC. Encoded protein: CASTLDRGYEQYF.